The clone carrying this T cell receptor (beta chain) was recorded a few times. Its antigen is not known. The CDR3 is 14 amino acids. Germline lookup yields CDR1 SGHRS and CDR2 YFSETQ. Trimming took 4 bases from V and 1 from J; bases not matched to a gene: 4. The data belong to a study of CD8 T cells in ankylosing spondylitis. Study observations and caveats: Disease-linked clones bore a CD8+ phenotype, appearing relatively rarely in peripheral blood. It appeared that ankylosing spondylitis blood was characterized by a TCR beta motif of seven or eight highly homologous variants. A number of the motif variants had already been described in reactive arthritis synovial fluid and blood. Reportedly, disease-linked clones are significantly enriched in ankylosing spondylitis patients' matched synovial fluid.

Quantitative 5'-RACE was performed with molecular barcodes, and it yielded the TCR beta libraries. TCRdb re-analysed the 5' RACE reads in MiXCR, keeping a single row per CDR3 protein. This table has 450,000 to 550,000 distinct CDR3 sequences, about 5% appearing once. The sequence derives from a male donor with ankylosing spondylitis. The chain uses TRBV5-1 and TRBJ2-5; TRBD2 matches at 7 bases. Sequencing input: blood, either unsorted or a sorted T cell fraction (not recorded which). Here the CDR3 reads CASSKTSAQETQYF. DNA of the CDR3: TGCGCCAGCAGCAAAACTAGCGCCCAAGAGACCCAGTACTTC.